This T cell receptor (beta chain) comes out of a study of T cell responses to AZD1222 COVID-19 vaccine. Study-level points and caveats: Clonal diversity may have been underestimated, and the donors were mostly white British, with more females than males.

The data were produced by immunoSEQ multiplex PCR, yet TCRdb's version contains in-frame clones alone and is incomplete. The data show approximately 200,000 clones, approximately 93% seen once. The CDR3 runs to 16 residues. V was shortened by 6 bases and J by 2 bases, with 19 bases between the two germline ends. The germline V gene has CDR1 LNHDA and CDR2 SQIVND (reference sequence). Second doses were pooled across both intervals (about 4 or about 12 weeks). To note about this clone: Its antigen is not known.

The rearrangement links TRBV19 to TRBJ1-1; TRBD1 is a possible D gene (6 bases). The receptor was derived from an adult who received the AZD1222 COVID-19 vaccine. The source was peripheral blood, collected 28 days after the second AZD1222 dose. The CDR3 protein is CASSPGGWGKNTEAFF. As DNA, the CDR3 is TGTGCCAGTAGCCCCGGGGGCTGGGGTAAAAACACTGAAGCTTTCTTT.